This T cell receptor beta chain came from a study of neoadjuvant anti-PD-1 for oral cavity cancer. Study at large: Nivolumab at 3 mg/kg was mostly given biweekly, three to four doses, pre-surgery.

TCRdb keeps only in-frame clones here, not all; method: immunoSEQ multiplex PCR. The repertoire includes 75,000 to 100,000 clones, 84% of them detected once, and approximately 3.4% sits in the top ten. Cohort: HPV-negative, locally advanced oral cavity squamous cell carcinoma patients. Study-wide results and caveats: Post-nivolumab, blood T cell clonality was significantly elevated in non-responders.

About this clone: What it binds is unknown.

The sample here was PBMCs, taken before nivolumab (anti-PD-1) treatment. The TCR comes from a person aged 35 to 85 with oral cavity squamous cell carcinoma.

The CDR3 DNA reads as TGTGCCAGCAGTTACTTGGGTTACGGAAACACCATATATTTT. It is translated as CASSYLGYGNTIYF. The chain carries TRBV6-5 and TRBJ1-3; D is undetermined. Trimming removed 1 base from V and 4 bases from J, with 8 bases in between. CDR3 length: 14 residues. CDR1 is MNHEY and CDR2 is SVGAGI in the germline V gene.